Following are 14 T cell receptor beta chains from one sample sequenced in a study of blood T cell repertoires in COVID-19. Sequencing used immunoSEQ multiplex PCR; TCRdb keeps in-frame clones, though not all of them. The table records more than 75,000 clones, more than 70% of them present only once. Input material: peripheral blood. These receptors originate from a man aged 45-65 years with COVID-19, enrolled during active disease.

The chain carries TRBV7-2 and TRBJ2-5; weak D call: TRBD1 (6 bases). V lost 5 bases to trimming and J lost 5 bases, with 12 bases between them. The CDR3 is 13 amino acids. From germline, CDR1 is SGHTA and CDR2 FQGNSA. CDR3 loop: CASSPGVSETQYF. The CDR3 bases are TGTGCCAGCAGCCCAGGGGTTTCGGAGACCCAGTACTTC. The variable domain in full, with the rest retrieved from reference TRBV7-2 and TRBJ2-5, is GAGVSQSPSNKVTEKGKDVELRCDPISGHTALYWYRQSLGQGLEFLIYFQGNSAPDKSGLPSDRFSAERTGGSVSTLTIQRTQQEDSAVYLCASSPGVSETQYFGPGTRLLVL.

The rearrangement uses TRBV30 and TRBJ2-3; perhaps TRBD2 as D (5 bases). The V gene's germline CDR1 is GTSNPN and CDR2 SVGIG (reference sequence). The V end was cut by 3 bases, the J end by 6 bases, with 13 bases between. The CDR3 covers 13 residues. The CDR3, as DNA: TGTGCCTGGAGCCCCGGTCCGGGGGATACGCAGTATTTT. It encodes CAWSPGPGDTQYF.

The chain couples TRBV15 to TRBJ2-1; 11 positions agree with TRBD2. The CDR3 runs 17 residues. The germline V gene encodes CDR1 LNHNV and CDR2 YYDKDF (reference sequence). After removal of 1 base from V and 4 bases from J, the junction contained 6 bases not matched to a gene. The DNA of the CDR3 is TGTGCCACCAGCAGAGGGGCGTTAGCGGGGGGGTACAATGAGCAGTTCTTC. This codes for CATSRGALAGGYNEQFF.

The CDR3 loop is CSVEDHEGSPLHF. CDR3 nucleotide sequence: TGCAGCGTTGAAGATCATGAGGGCAGCCCCCTCCACTTT. The J gene is TRBJ1-6, the V gene TRBV29-1, with unresolved D. Trimming removed 0 bases at V and 13 bases at J, with 13 bases between. Germline V CDR1 and CDR2: SQVTM, ANQGSEA. The CDR3 covers 13 residues.

V and J are TRBV6-2 or TRBV6-3 and TRBJ2-7; D remains ambiguous. Trimming cost V 2 bases and J 0 bases, with 17 bases left between them. The CDR3 covers 17 residues. Per germline, CDR1 MNHEY and CDR2 SVGEGT. CDR3 nucleotides: TGTGCCAGCAGTTACGCCATCAGTCAGGTGACCTCCTACGAGCAGTACTTC. Translation gives CASSYAISQVTSYEQYF.

The J gene is TRBJ1-6, the V gene TRBV2; D gene ambiguous. The CDR3 length is 14 residues. Germline-derived CDR1 and CDR2 are SNHLY and FYNNEI. Trimming left V 0 bases short and J 10 bases short, with 10 bases between. In DNA form, the CDR3 reads TGTGCCAGCAGTGAAGCGATGGGCAACTCACCCCTCCACTTT. This encodes CASSEAMGNSPLHF.

The V gene is TRBV4-1, the J gene TRBJ2-2, with TRBD2 matching 9 bases. After removal of 1 base from V and 5 bases from J, the junction contained 14 bases not matched to a gene. CDR1 and CDR2 from the germline V gene are MGHRA and YSYEKL. There are 19 residues in the CDR3. The CDR3 is CASSQAPRSRTSDTGELFF. Here the CDR3 DNA reads TGCGCCAGCAGCCAAGCTCCCCGGTCCCGGACTAGCGATACCGGGGAGCTGTTTTTT.

The chain is built from TRBV3-1 (or the pseudogene TRBV3-2) and TRBJ2-1; 8 positions match TRBD1. V dropped 4 bases and J dropped 8; count of bases not matched to a gene: 13. CDR1 and CDR2 (germline): LGHDT, YNNKEL (reference sequence). CDR3 length equals 16 residues. CDR3 nucleotide sequence: TGTGCCAGCAGCCGAACCCTGGACAGGGTAGGGGATGAGCAGTTCTTC. It is translated as CASSRTLDRVGDEQFF.

The chain joins TRBV27 to TRBJ1-3; the D is unclear. Germline values: CDR1 MNHEY, CDR2 SMNVEV (reference sequence). Trimming pared 5 bases from V and 3 bases from J, leaving 8 bases between. The CDR3 is 13 amino acids. This CDR3 is CASSVTFGNTIYF. The CDR3, as DNA: TGTGCCAGCAGTGTGACTTTTGGAAACACCATATATTTT.

V usage is TRBV7-3 and J usage is TRBJ2-3, with 11 bases lining up with TRBD2. The CDR3 length is 16 residues. Germline-derived CDR1 and CDR2 are SGHTA and FQGTGA. The trim removed 5 bases at V and 1 base at J, leaving 5 bases unmatched. The chain's CDR3 is CASSLLAGGGTDTQYF. As DNA, the CDR3 is TGTGCCAGCAGCCTATTAGCGGGGGGGGGCACAGATACGCAGTATTTT.

This chain connects TRBV6-5 to TRBJ1-1; 7 bases agree with TRBD1. The CDR3 is 14 amino acids. From germline, CDR1 is MNHEY and CDR2 SVGAGI. Trimming took 5 bases from V and 4 from J; bases not matched to a gene: 7. CDR3 sequence reads: CASSQTGRSTEAFF. The CDR3 nucleotides read TGTGCCAGCAGTCAGACAGGGCGGAGCACTGAAGCTTTCTTT.

The genes are TRBV2 and TRBJ2-5; the match to TRBD1 covers 7 bases. There are 16 residues in the CDR3. Trimming removed 6 bases from V and 4 bases from J; junction bases left unmatched: 14. Germline V gives CDR1 SNHLY, CDR2 FYNNEI. This chain's CDR3 is CASRGNRGGGGETQYF. The CDR3 DNA sequence: TGTGCCAGCAGGGGAAACAGGGGTGGAGGTGGAGAGACCCAGTACTTC.

The chain employs TRBV23-1 and TRBJ1-3; a weak D match, TRBD1 (5 bases). TRBV23-1 is classed as an ORF, of uncertain function. Between the trimmed V and J ends, which lost 0 bases and 0 bases, there was a span of 9 bases. The CDR3 totals 16 residues. The CDR3 region is CASSQSGLNSGNTIYF. In DNA form, the CDR3 reads TGCGCCAGCAGTCAATCGGGACTTAACTCTGGAAACACCATATATTTT.

V usage is TRBV30 and J usage is TRBJ2-2; 7 nucleotides match TRBD2. The CDR3 has 13 amino acids. Germline values: CDR1 GTSNPN, CDR2 SVGIG (reference sequence). Trimming cost V 4 bases and J 3 bases; bases outside gene matches: 2. CDR3: CAWNAGDTGELFF. The DNA of the CDR3 is TGTGCCTGGAATGCGGGGGACACCGGGGAGCTGTTTTTT.